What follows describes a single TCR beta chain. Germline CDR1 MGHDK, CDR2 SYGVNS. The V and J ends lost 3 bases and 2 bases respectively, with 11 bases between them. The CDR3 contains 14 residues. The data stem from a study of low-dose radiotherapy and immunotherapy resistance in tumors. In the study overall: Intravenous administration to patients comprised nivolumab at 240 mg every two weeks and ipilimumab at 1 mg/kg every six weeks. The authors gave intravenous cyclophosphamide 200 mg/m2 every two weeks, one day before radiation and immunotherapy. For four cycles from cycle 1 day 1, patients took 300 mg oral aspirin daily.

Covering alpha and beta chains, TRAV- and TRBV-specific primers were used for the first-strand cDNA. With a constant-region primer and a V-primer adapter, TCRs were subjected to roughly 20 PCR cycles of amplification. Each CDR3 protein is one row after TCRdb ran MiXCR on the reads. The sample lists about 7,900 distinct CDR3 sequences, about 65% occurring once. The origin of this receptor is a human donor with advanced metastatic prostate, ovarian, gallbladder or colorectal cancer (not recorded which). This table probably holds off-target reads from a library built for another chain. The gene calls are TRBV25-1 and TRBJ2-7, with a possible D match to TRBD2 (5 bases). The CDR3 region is CASSDPGSAYEQYF. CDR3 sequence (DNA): TGTGCCAGCAGTGATCCGGGGTCCGCCTACGAGCAGTACTTC.